These T cell receptor beta chains were read from a single sample in a study of cytomegalovirus exposure and HLA in healthy donors. Libraries were prepared by immunoSEQ multiplex PCR; TCRdb keeps only in-frame clonotypes and omits some of them. The top ten hold roughly 6.7% of the sample, which has about 130,000 clones, around 90% seen once. The specimen sequenced was PBMCs. The receptors were gathered from a woman aged 25 to 39 in good health and CMV-seropositive. CDR3s leave out the opening cysteine and the closing phenylalanine or tryptophan. Not all rows give a size; the values are once, few, many and, for expanded clones, a class.

v_gene	j_gene	abundance	CDR3aa
TRBV5-1	TRBJ2-1	-	ASSLKTGGPPLV
TRBV5-4	TRBJ2-1	-	ASSLDRYNEQF
TRBV4-1	TRBJ2-2	-	ASSHRQVLDTGELF
TRBV2	TRBJ2-3	-	ASQRQGASDTQY
TRBV5-1	TRBJ1-4	-	ASSSDPSGGEKLF
TRBV2	TRBJ2-5	few	ASRSGGGTQY
TRBV27	TRBJ1-1	-	ASSPDSSNTEAF
TRBV28	TRBJ1-6	-	ASSPRGSSPLH
TRBV27	TRBJ2-7	-	ASSFLSYEQY
TRBV18	TRBJ1-6	-	ASSPNIPGQGNSPLH
TRBV5-4	TRBJ2-7	-	ASSLGGGSVSYEQY
TRBV11-2	TRBJ1-6	-	ASSRPQGSNSPLH
TRBV10-2	TRBJ1-1	once	ASSAGTGGVFVVTEAF
TRBV5-1	TRBJ2-1	once	ASSLGANPYNEQF
TRBV4-1	TRBJ1-4	-	ASSPSPYGTGNNEKLF
TRBV28	TRBJ2-1	-	ASSFRLAGVYEQF
TRBV19	TRBJ2-5	-	ASSITLAEETQY
TRBV11-2	TRBJ2-5	-	ASSLTLGGSQETQY
TRBV5-1	TRBJ1-2	-	ASSFSTVDIQGLRGYT
TRBV6-1	TRBJ2-5	-	ASSEEGGGETQY
TRBV5-1	TRBJ2-3	-	ASSQQGIDTDTQY
TRBV18	TRBJ1-1	-	ASSSDILAGGELNTEAF
TRBV7-2	TRBJ2-1	-	ASSLSSGGLLYNEQF
TRBV5-6	TRBJ2-5	-	ASSRPGQGRETQY
TRBV18	TRBJ2-1	-	ASSPGTTRAANEQF
TRBV5-1	TRBJ2-2	-	ASSRDMGTGELF
TRBV10-2	TRBJ2-1	once	ASRGASGIDEQF
TRBV28	TRBJ2-7	-	ASSPGQASYEQY
TRBV9	TRBJ1-6	-	ASSAEPGLSPLH
TRBV7-8	TRBJ2-7	few	ASSLLVAGAGDEQY